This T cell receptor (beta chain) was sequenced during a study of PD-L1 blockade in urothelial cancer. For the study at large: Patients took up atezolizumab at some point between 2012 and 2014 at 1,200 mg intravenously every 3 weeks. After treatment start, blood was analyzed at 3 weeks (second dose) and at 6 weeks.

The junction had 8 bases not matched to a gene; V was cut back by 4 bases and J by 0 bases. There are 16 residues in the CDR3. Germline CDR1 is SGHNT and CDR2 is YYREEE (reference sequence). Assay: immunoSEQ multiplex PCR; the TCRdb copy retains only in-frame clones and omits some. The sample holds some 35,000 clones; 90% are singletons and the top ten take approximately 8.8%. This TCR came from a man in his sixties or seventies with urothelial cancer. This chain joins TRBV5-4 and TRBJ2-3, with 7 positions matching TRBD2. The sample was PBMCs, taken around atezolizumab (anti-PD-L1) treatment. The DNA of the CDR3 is TGTGCCAGCAGCCCGACGAGCGGGGCCAGCACAGATACGCAGTATTTT. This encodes CASSPTSGASTDTQYF.